This T cell receptor (beta chain) originates from a study of human T cells and chemical hapten exposure. Regarding the study as a whole: As patch test score rose, PT1 expanded TCR counts tended to rise as well.

In this sample, this clonotype turned up many times. What it binds is unknown. TCRdb processed the RACE reads anew with MiXCR; each CDR3 protein has one entry. This sample has 380,000 or so distinct CDR3 sequences, with 4% to 5.5% found just once. Noted time point: patch test 1, 2 weeks after DPC sensitization. Indicated treatment: therapeutic diphenylcyclopropenone sensitization with weekly scalp DPC. The ends were cut back, 5 bases at V and 0 bases at J, with 4 bases in the middle. The CDR3 runs to 12 residues. This sample comprised whole blood, obtained in connection with sensitization to the hapten diphenylcyclopropenone (DPC). The sequence was collected from a woman aged 45 to 65 with alopecia areata. Some clones in this sample may be carry-over from other donors' samples. This chain uses TRBV12-3 or TRBV12-4 with TRBJ1-1; D gene ambiguous. The CDR3 coding sequence is TGTGCCAGCAGTGTCTTGAACACTGAAGCTTTCTTT. As protein: CASSVLNTEAFF.